The rows below give T cell receptor beta chains drawn from one sample of a study of cytomegalovirus exposure and HLA in healthy donors. Clones were sequenced by immunoSEQ multiplex PCR, and TCRdb holds only the in-frame ones, with some missing. The table lists approximately 110,000 clones, more than 75% of them singletons. Material: PBMCs. These receptors came from a woman aged 55-70 years in good health and CMV-seropositive. CDR3s include the opening cysteine and the closing phenylalanine or tryptophan. A D gene is named only where the DNA matches it firmly. Size tells how often a clone was seen (once, few, many) or the class of an expanded clone, and some rows leave it out.

D gene: NA; V gene: TRBV7-3; J gene: TRBJ1-2; clone size: once; CDR3 protein: CASSSGENYGYTF; CDR3 DNA: TGTGCCAGCAGCTCAGGGGAAAACTATGGCTACACCTTC
D gene: TRBD1; V gene: TRBV18; J gene: TRBJ2-7; clone size: NA; CDR3 protein: CASSRGQTYEQYF; CDR3 DNA: TGTGCCAGCTCACGGGGACAGACCTACGAGCAGTACTTC
D gene: NA; V gene: TRBV15; J gene: TRBJ1-5; clone size: NA; CDR3 protein: CAIGGGQPQHF; CDR3 DNA: TGTGCCATCGGGGGGGGTCAGCCCCAGCATTTT
D gene: TRBD1; V gene: TRBV2; J gene: TRBJ1-3; clone size: NA; CDR3 protein: CAGRGAVAGNTIYF; CDR3 DNA: TGTGCTGGCAGGGGGGCCGTTGCCGGAAACACCATATATTTT
D gene: NA; V gene: TRBV5-1; J gene: TRBJ2-3; clone size: NA; CDR3 protein: CASSFEGGPISTDTQYF; CDR3 DNA: TGCGCCAGCAGCTTTGAGGGGGGGCCAATCAGCACAGATACGCAGTATTTT
D gene: NA; V gene: TRBV7-2; J gene: TRBJ1-1; clone size: NA; CDR3 protein: CASSLALGSPTQNTEAFF; CDR3 DNA: TGTGCCAGCAGCTTAGCTTTGGGCTCCCCGACCCAGAACACTGAAGCTTTCTTT
D gene: TRBD2; V gene: TRBV7-8; J gene: TRBJ2-3; clone size: NA; CDR3 protein: CASSLGLASGVDTQYF; CDR3 DNA: TGTGCCAGCAGCTTAGGGTTGGCTAGCGGGGTAGATACGCAGTATTTT
D gene: TRBD2; V gene: TRBV7-7; J gene: TRBJ2-2; clone size: NA; CDR3 protein: CASGSSGGASGELFF; CDR3 DNA: TGTGCTAGCGGTTCTTCCGGGGGGGCTTCAGGGGAGCTGTTTTTT
D gene: TRBD1; V gene: TRBV6-6; J gene: TRBJ1-5; clone size: NA; CDR3 protein: CASSYATGNQPQHF; CDR3 DNA: TGTGCCAGCAGTTACGCGACAGGGAATCAGCCCCAGCATTTT
D gene: TRBD1; V gene: TRBV13; J gene: TRBJ2-7; clone size: NA; CDR3 protein: CASSLGDRAHEQYF; CDR3 DNA: TGTGCCAGCAGCCTAGGGGACAGGGCCCACGAGCAGTACTTC
D gene: TRBD2; V gene: TRBV10-2; J gene: TRBJ2-1; clone size: NA; CDR3 protein: CATDQGLAINEQFF; CDR3 DNA: TGCGCCACCGACCAGGGACTAGCTATCAATGAGCAGTTCTTC
D gene: TRBD2; V gene: TRBV7-9; J gene: TRBJ2-3; clone size: NA; CDR3 protein: CASSSIAGGPDTQYF; CDR3 DNA: TGTGCCAGCAGCTCCATAGCGGGGGGGCCGGATACGCAGTATTTT
D gene: NA; V gene: TRBV19; J gene: TRBJ1-1; clone size: once; CDR3 protein: CASRALGEGENTEAFF; CDR3 DNA: TGTGCCAGTAGGGCCTTGGGGGAGGGAGAGAACACTGAAGCTTTCTTT
D gene: NA; V gene: TRBV18; J gene: TRBJ1-6; clone size: NA; CDR3 protein: CASSSLGDYNSPLHF; CDR3 DNA: TGTGCCAGCTCATCACTAGGGGATTATAATTCACCCCTCCACTTT
D gene: TRBD2; V gene: TRBV9; J gene: TRBJ2-3; clone size: NA; CDR3 protein: CASSVSGGTDTQYF; CDR3 DNA: TGTGCCAGCAGCGTTAGCGGGGGCACAGATACGCAGTATTTT
D gene: TRBD2; V gene: TRBV6-6; J gene: TRBJ2-1; clone size: NA; CDR3 protein: CASGGGPSNEQFF; CDR3 DNA: TGTGCCAGCGGCGGGGGGCCGAGCAATGAGCAGTTCTTC
D gene: NA; V gene: TRBV9; J gene: TRBJ2-5; clone size: NA; CDR3 protein: CASSVGVGGQETQYF; CDR3 DNA: TGTGCCAGCAGCGTAGGGGTCGGAGGGCAAGAGACCCAGTACTTC
D gene: NA; V gene: TRBV7-9; J gene: TRBJ2-4; clone size: NA; CDR3 protein: CASSSHTQSAKNIQYF; CDR3 DNA: TGTGCCAGCAGCTCCCATACACAATCGGCCAAAAACATTCAGTACTTC
D gene: NA; V gene: TRBV5-4; J gene: TRBJ2-1; clone size: NA; CDR3 protein: CASSLGGPSGYNEQFF; CDR3 DNA: TGTGCCAGCAGCTTGGGGGGGCCCTCAGGATACAATGAGCAGTTCTTC
D gene: NA; V gene: TRBV7-8; J gene: TRBJ1-1; clone size: NA; CDR3 protein: CASSLGGWGSDTEAFF; CDR3 DNA: TGTGCCAGCAGCTTAGGGGGATGGGGCTCCGACACTGAAGCTTTCTTT
D gene: NA; V gene: TRBV5-1; J gene: TRBJ1-3; clone size: once; CDR3 protein: CASSPGGGSGNTIYF; CDR3 DNA: TGCGCCAGCAGCCCCGGCGGCGGCTCTGGAAACACCATATATTTT